This TCR beta chain was obtained from a study of T cells in Graves' hyperthyroidism and ophthalmopathy. The study's findings and limits: Blood also held most thyroid clonotypes expanded beyond 0.001. Before onset, by a median of around 6.1 months, the model predicted ophthalmopathy.

Germline lookup yields CDR1 SGHDT and CDR2 YYEEEE. CDR3 length: 19 residues. V was clipped by 4 bases and J by 0 bases; unmatched bases: 8. Graves' hyperthyroidism without ophthalmopathy progression within 18 months was termed stable. Newly diagnosed patients aged 18 to 65 had hyperthyroidism of under 2 months' duration. Template material for amplifying TCR beta CDR3 regions consisted of RNA transcripts. TCR CDR3 underwent first-round RT-PCR with the HTBI primer set. In TCRdb, the multiplex PCR reads were re-called with MiXCR into one record per CDR3 protein. The data contain about 500,000 distinct CDR3 sequences, over 15% of them singletons. This clonotype has a handful of counts. Its target is unknown.

The sequence was obtained from a woman between 18 and 29 years old with Graves' hyperthyroidism. Sequencing was done on a sample of blood. The chain recombines TRBV5-6 with TRBJ2-6; TRBD2 matches at 12 bases. CDR3 DNA sequence: TGTGCCAGCAGCGTAGGACTAGCGGGGCCCAACTCTGGGGCCAACGTCCTGACTTTC. The encoded protein is CASSVGLAGPNSGANVLTF.